This entry lists 7 T cell receptor beta chains sequenced from one sample in a study of cytomegalovirus exposure and HLA in healthy donors. PCR was performed using 60 Vbeta and 13 Jbeta primers. Profiling relied on immunoSEQ multiplex PCR, and the TCRdb table lists in-frame clones only, not all of them. The sample has over 35,000 clones; 50% are singletons. The sequenced sample was PBMCs. Receptor source: a human donor in good health.

This CDR3 is CASTQPGRETQYF. The DNA of the CDR3 is TGTGCCAGCACTCAACCTGGGAGAGAGACCCAGTACTTC. The chain links TRBV6-5 to TRBJ2-5, with D perhaps TRBD2 (5 bases). The V gene's germline CDR1 is MNHEY and CDR2 SVGAGI. This CDR3 is built from 13 residues. V lost 7 bases, J lost 4 bases, and 13 bases lay in between.

This clone was seen a few times. The chain combines TRBV6-5 with TRBJ1-1; D gene uncertain. V was cut by 2 bases and J by 3 bases, with 10 bases left in between. The length of the CDR3 is 14 residues. The V gene's germline CDR1 is MNHEY and CDR2 SVGAGI. CDR3 region: CASSYRSPDTEAFF. The CDR3 bases are TGTGCCAGCAGTTACCGGAGCCCGGACACTGAAGCTTTCTTT.

The chain has TRBV7-9 and TRBJ1-6, with TRBD1 as a possible D gene (6 bases). The germline gives CDR1 SEHNR, CDR2 FQNEAQ (reference sequence). Trimming cost V 2 bases and J 6 bases, with 11 bases left between them. The CDR3 covers 15 residues. The CDR3 sequence is CASSLQDSGNSPLHF. CDR3 in DNA: TGTGCCAGCAGCTTACAGGACAGCGGTAATTCACCCCTCCACTTT.

About this clone: This sample includes further DNA sequences coding for the same CDR3. Here the CDR3 DNA reads TGCGCCAGCAGCCAAGACAGGGGATATCAGCCCCAGCATTTT. Encoded protein: CASSQDRGYQPQHF. The chain employs TRBV4-3 and TRBJ1-5, with D perhaps matching TRBD1 (6 bases). CDR3 length: 14 amino acids. From germline, CDR1 is LGHNA and CDR2 YSLEER. V was shortened by 0 bases and J by 5 bases, with 8 bases between the two germline ends.

V is TRBV7-9 and J is TRBJ1-1, with TRBD1 matching over 11 bases. Per the germline V gene, CDR1 is SEHNR and CDR2 is FQNEAQ (reference sequence). V dropped 6 bases and J dropped 7; count of bases not matched to a gene: 7. This CDR3 comprises 14 residues. The CDR3: CASRPGQGASEAFF. The DNA for the CDR3 is TGTGCCAGCAGACCCGGACAGGGGGCTAGTGAAGCTTTCTTT.

V is TRBV6-5 and J is TRBJ2-7, with TRBD1 identical over 7 bases. Germline CDR1 MNHEY, CDR2 SVGAGI. With V trimmed by 9 bases and J by 1 base, 3 bases remained unmatched. The CDR3 has 12 residues. Here the CDR3 reads CASQDRSYEQYF. The CDR3 coding sequence is TGTGCCAGTCAGGACAGGTCCTACGAGCAGTACTTC.

The chain has TRBV9 and TRBJ2-5; possible D gene TRBD1, 6 bases. Germline V CDR1 and CDR2: SGDLS, YYNGEE. Trimming removed 6 bases from V and 5 bases from J, with 20 bases in between. The CDR3 has 15 amino acids. The CDR3 DNA is TGTGCCAGCACCTCTCAGGGGTCTTGGGGGGAGACCCAGTACTTC. It encodes CASTSQGSWGETQYF.